This T cell receptor beta chain was observed in a study of cytomegalovirus exposure and HLA in healthy donors (dated 2017 in TCRdb). For the wider study: In an earlier analysis of some 610 of the donors, 250 to 350 Gb of sequence data and 100 million or so unique TCR beta sequences from about 179 million T cells were reported. An early release that covered fewer than 750 HLA-typed donors contained about 290 gigabases of sequencing data and roughly 84 million unique TCR sequences. The genetic ancestry cluster associated with self-reported Caucasian donors included 70% to 85% of the roughly 380 genotyped donors. The aim of the study was to test whether cataloging public T cell receptors could identify signatures of past pathogen exposure. The study profiled the T cell repertoires of hundreds of subjects by immunosequencing and related them to cytomegalovirus serostatus. In addition to the first cohort of 666 subjects, a separate validation cohort of approximately 120 different subjects was used. To predict cytomegalovirus infection status, the study brought together high-throughput TCR immunosequencing, statistical association of individual TCRs with disease status, and machine learning. A later analysis re-analyzed previously published TCR beta repertoires from 666 donors and added high-resolution HLA genotyping to study TCR occurrence patterns. Rather than drawing on any new phenotypic data, the later analysis identified candidate immune exposures from TCR beta sequences and the way those sequences occurred across donors. To decide whether each TCR beta V gene segment behaved as functional or pseudogenic, an earlier analysis of nearly 600 of the donors relied on high-throughput TCR beta sequencing. Donor age, sex, ethnicity and CMV serostatus were collected together with the repertoire data. Genome-wide SNP genotypes for about 60% of the roughly 700 donors were used in a later genetic analysis, which treated that subset as a discovery cohort. Every repertoire in the discovery cohort had been generated on one and the same sequencing platform. HLA typing included class I and class II loci at four-digit resolution. The number of donors typed differed by locus, with about 629-640 for A, B, C, DRB1 and DQB1, roughly 520 for DQA1, 600 to 610 for DPA1, and 472 for DPB1. Because of strong linkage in the cohort, a handful of DR-DQ haplotypes were treated as single units for association and clustering. Across roughly 420 genotyped donors of the cohort, an average of about 240,000 unique TCR beta nucleotide sequences per donor were sequenced, and 15% to 20% of those sequences were non-productive.

With regard to this clone: This clone's antigen is unknown. No base-level quality is on record; no much larger clone is a single base apart.

Libraries were built with the immunoSEQ multiplex PCR assay. The multiplex PCR relied on a mix of 60 forward primers for TCR Vbeta segments and 13 reverse primers for TCR Jbeta segments. A multiplex PCR assay on genomic DNA amplified the CDR3 region of rearranged TCR beta genes. The Illumina HiSeq System was used to sequence the amplified TCR beta libraries as 87-base-pair reads. For the original study's pipeline: A later analysis tallied roughly 76 million unique TCR beta chains across the 600 to 700 repertoires, and about 12 million of those chains were shared by two or more donors. Raw reads were error-corrected and collapsed into unique sequences by a nearest-neighbor algorithm in which closely related sequences were merged to remove PCR and sequencing errors. To assign V, D and J gene segments, CDR3 sequences were aligned to IMGT reference sequences. For a sequence to be retained, a match of at least six nucleotides to both a V gene segment and a J gene segment was required. A rearrangement counted as productive if the CDR3 had no stop codons and remained in frame with V and J, and every other rearrangement counted as non-productive. CDR3 was defined by IMGT convention, running from the second conserved V-encoded cysteine to the conserved J-encoded phenylalanine. Sequences without an unambiguous match to a single V gene segment were excluded from the earlier analysis of 450 to 650 of the donors. An earlier analysis of under 750 of the donors called V segments functional above 56.7% productive rearrangements and segregating when the between-donor standard deviation exceeded 5%. A statistical classification framework was developed to diagnose cytomegalovirus status using the catalog of TCR beta chain sequences. In a later analysis, TCR nucleotide sequences were compared against IMGT/GENE-DB human TR gene sequences so that V and J genes could be assigned. Using the TCRdist pipeline, a later analysis assigned CDR3 sequences along with most-parsimonious VDJ recombination scenarios. In a later analysis, every TCR beta chain was defined by the combination of its CDR3 amino acid sequence and its V-gene family, and reads without a unique V-gene family were dropped. A later analysis removed 550 to 650 highly shared, low-generation-probability nucleotide sequences to deal with suspected cross-contamination and a sequencing artifact. For each public chain, a later analysis derived a clonal expansion index from normalized ranks of inferred template counts within each repertoire. Generation probabilities in a later analysis came from a VDJ recombination model fitted to out-of-frame rearrangements, and those results were checked against IGoR. Hypergeometric tests were used in a later analysis to score TCR-TCR, TCR-HLA and TCR-CMV co-occurrence, with a repertoire-size bias correction applied to the TCR pairs. To estimate false discovery rates, a later analysis permuted the HLA or CMV assignments 20 times. In a later analysis, co-occurring TCRs were grouped using DBSCAN, and TCRdist sequence similarity was added for clustering within HLA-allele-positive subsets. Repertoires with fewer than 30,000 or more than 120,000 public chains, plus five repertoires with anomalous nucleotide sharing, were excluded from co-occurrence clustering. TCRdb obtained this table from immuneACCESS and retained in-frame rearrangements with V and J assigned. These tables miss some clones; where compared with another copy, unresolved V genes account for less than half of the shortfall, and the remainder is unexplained. V and J calls and clone size follow that table, whereas D and trimming were derived from the DNA. Here the sample has some 190,000 clones; more than 70% occur a single time. 1.3% to 1.5% of the sample is taken by the ten largest.

The research as a whole found: For the cohort, immune exposure information was limited to CMV serostatus. While some public TCRs were present in many individuals, most TCR sequences turned up only very rarely across donors. An association between a missense DCLRE1C variant and V-gene and J-gene trimming of TCR beta chains was found in a later genetic analysis and replicated in an independent cohort. Because the 87-base-pair reads could not distinguish some IMGT-functional V segments, including TRBV6-2 and TRBV6-3, those segments were excluded. An earlier analysis of approximately 540 of the donors showed that most TCR beta V segments appeared in productive rearrangements either about 87% or about 30% of the time, which broadly matched IMGT annotations. A group of highly shared sequence variants was considered likely to be a technical artifact of the sequencing pipeline. The study listed 150 to 200 TCR beta chains as associated with cytomegalovirus. According to the authors, the approach could potentially be generalized to other disease states and immunological phenotypes. In a later analysis, HLA-associated TCR beta chains were found to be more clonally expanded and to have lower generation probabilities than equally common non-associated chains. Linkage disequilibrium might explain the correlated functional status among segregating V segments, but an unknown experimental factor could not be excluded. A further reported finding was that TCR beta sequences accurately predicted the HLA-A and HLA-B alleles for most subjects in the first cohort. Presence/absence analyses assumed roughly uniform sequencing depth across donors, an assumption that may not hold. According to a later analysis, TCR association rates differed among HLA loci, with DRB1 alleles showing the most associated TCRs and HLA-C alleles showing the fewest. In a later genetic analysis, fewer N-insertions in productive TCRs were reported among donors in an Asian-associated ancestry cluster than the roughly 710-donor mean. A later analysis reported that several top co-occurrence clusters appeared linked to parvovirus B19, influenza, CMV and Epstein-Barr virus. Because HLA typing was missing for some donors at each locus, association tests included only the typed subset. A few of the identified cytomegalovirus-associated TCR beta chains were confirmed in vitro to be specific for cytomegalovirus antigens. The cohort was sequenced for TCR beta chains only, and without alpha or paired-chain data the features that could be detected were limited. Because counts were too low, seventeen rarely observed V segments, including chromosome 9 orphons, were excluded from the earlier analysis of a few hundred of the donors. A later analysis associated about 17,000 TCR beta sequences with specific HLA alleles at a false discovery rate of 0.05. According to a later analysis, most CMV-associated TCR beta chains appeared to be HLA-restricted, and the HLA associations seemed to be driven largely by CMV exposure. The classifier was reported to diagnose cytomegalovirus status with high specificity and sensitivity in both the original cohort and the validation cohort. When HLA alleles, especially DR and DQ, strongly co-occurred, attributing TCR associations to individual alleles was difficult.

From the cysteine up to the phenylalanine, the CDR3 has a length of 15 residues. The DNA shown is the 45-base CDR3, in frame from base 1. Between the V and J ends, shortened by 1 base and 2 bases respectively, the junction contains 11 bases. The germline V gene (reference sequence) supplies CDR1 MNHNY and CDR2 SVGAGI. The cohort consisted of 600 to 750 healthy bone marrow donors. All cohort members were sampled while nominally healthy, although unrecorded immune exposures were likely present. The donor tested CMV seropositive, placing the donor among the 250 to 350 seropositive members of the cohort. Each donor provided a peripheral blood sample, and peripheral blood mononuclear cells were used for TCR beta sequencing. The Qiagen DNeasy Blood Extraction Kit was used to extract genomic DNA from the blood cell samples.

This TCR was sampled from a girl aged 5-17 years in good health and CMV-seropositive. The chain is made from TRBV6-6 and TRBJ1-2; the D gene lacks a confident call. The source material was PBMCs. The DNA is TGTGCCAGCAGTTACTATTCGCAGGCCAACTATGGCTACACCTTC. This translates into CASSYYSQANYGYTF.